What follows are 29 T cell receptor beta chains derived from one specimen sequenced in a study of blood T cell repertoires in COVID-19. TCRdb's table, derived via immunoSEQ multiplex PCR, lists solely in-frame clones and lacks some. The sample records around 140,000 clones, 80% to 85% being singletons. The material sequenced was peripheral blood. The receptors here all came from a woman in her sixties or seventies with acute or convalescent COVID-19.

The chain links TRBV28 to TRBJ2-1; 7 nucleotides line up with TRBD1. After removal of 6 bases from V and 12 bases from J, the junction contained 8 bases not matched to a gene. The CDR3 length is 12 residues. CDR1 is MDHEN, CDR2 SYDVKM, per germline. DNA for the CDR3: TGTGCCAGCAGGCTCGAGGGGGCAGTGCAGTTCTTC. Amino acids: CASRLEGAVQFF.

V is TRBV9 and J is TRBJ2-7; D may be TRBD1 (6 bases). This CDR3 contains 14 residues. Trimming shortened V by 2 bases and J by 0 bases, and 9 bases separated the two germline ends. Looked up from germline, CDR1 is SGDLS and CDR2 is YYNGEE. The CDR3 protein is CASSVGTFSYEQYF. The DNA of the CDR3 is TGTGCCAGCAGCGTCGGGACATTCTCCTACGAGCAGTACTTC.

CDR3 in DNA: TGTGCCAGCAGCTTAGCGGGAGGATTGGACGAGCAGTACTTC. Translation gives CASSLAGGLDEQYF. The chain recombines TRBV6-5 with TRBJ2-7; 10 positions match TRBD2. Germline V gene lookup returns CDR1 MNHEY and CDR2 SVGAGI. Trimming cost V 6 bases and J 5 bases; bases outside gene matches: 7. This CDR3 has 14 amino acids.

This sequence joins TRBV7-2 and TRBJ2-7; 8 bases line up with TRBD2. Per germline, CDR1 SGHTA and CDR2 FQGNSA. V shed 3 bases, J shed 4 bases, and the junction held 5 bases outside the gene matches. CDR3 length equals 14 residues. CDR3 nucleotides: TGTGCCAGCAGCTTTGCCCCGGGGGGGTACGAGCAGTACTTC. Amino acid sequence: CASSFAPGGYEQYF.

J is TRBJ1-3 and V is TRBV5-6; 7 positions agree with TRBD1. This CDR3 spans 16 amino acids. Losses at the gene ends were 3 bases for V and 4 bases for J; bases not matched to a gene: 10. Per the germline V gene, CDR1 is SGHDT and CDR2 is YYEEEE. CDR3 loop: CASSSPILDRGNTIYF. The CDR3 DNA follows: TGTGCCAGCAGCTCCCCTATATTGGACAGGGGAAACACCATATATTTT.

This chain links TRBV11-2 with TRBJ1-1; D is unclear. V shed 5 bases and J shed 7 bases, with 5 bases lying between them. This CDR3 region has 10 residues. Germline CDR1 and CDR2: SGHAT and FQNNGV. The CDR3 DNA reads TGTGCCAGCAGCCTTGTTGAAGCTTTCTTT. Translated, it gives CASSLVEAFF.

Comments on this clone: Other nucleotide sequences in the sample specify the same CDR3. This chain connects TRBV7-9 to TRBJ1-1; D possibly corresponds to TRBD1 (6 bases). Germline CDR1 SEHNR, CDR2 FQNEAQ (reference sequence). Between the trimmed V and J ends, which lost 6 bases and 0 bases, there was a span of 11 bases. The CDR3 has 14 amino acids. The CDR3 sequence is CASRQGGMNTEAFF. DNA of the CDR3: TGTGCCAGCAGGCAAGGGGGAATGAACACTGAAGCTTTCTTT.

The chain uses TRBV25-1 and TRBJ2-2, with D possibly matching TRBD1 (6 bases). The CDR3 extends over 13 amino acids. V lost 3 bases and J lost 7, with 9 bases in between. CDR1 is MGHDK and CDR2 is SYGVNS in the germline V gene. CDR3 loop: CASSDQGHGELFF. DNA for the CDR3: TGTGCCAGCAGTGATCAGGGGCACGGGGAGCTGTTTTTT.

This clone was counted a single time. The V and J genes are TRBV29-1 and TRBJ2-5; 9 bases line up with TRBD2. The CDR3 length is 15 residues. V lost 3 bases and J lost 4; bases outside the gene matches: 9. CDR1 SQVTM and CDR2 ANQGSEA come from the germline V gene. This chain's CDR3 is CSVDVEAGGTETQYF. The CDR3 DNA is TGCAGCGTTGACGTTGAGGCGGGAGGGACAGAGACCCAGTACTTC.

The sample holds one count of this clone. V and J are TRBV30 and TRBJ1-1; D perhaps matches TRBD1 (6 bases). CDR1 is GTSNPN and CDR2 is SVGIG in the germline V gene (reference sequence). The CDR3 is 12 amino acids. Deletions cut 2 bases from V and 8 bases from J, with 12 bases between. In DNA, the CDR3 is TGTGCCTGGAGTCTGGGGGGGGCGGAAGCTTTCTTT. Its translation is CAWSLGGAEAFF.

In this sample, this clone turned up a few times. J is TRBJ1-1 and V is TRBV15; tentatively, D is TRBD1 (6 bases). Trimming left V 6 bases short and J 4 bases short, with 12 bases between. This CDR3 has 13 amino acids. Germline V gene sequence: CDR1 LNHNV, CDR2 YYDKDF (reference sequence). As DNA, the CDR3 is TGTGCCACCAGAGACCCGGACAGCACTGAAGCTTTCTTT. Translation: CATRDPDSTEAFF.

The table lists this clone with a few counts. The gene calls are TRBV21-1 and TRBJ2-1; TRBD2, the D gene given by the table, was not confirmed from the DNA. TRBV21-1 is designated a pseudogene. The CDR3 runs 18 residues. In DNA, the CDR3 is TGTGCCAGCAGCAAAGGGACTAGCGGGAGGAGTTTCTACAATGAGCAGTTCTTC. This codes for CASSKGTSGRSFYNEQFF.

CDR3 loop: CASSRPGLAGYEQYF. DNA for the CDR3: TGTGCCAGTAGTCGCCCGGGACTAGCAGGATACGAGCAGTACTTC. The V gene is TRBV19, the J gene TRBJ2-7; 9 bases line up with TRBD2. The CDR3 contains 15 residues. After removal of 5 bases from V and 4 bases from J, the junction contained 9 bases not matched to a gene. The germline gives CDR1 LNHDA, CDR2 SQIVND (reference sequence).

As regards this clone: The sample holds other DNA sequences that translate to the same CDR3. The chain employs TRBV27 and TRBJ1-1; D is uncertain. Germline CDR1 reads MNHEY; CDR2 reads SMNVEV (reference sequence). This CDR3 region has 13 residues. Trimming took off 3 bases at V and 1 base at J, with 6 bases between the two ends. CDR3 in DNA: TGTGCCAGCAGTTTCAGCGGGAACACTGAAGCTTTCTTT. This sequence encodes CASSFSGNTEAFF.

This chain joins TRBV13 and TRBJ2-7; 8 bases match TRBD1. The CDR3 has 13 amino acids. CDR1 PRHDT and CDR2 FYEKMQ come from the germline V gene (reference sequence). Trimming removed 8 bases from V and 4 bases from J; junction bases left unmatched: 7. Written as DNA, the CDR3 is TGTGCCAGCGATCGACAGGGGTTTTACGAGCAGTACTTC. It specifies CASDRQGFYEQYF.

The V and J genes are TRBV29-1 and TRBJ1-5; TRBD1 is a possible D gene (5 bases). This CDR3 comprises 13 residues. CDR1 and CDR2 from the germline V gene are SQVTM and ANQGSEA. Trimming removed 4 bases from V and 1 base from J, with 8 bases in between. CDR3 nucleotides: TGCAGCGTTGCAGGGCGCAGCAATCAGCCCCAGCATTTT. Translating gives CSVAGRSNQPQHF.

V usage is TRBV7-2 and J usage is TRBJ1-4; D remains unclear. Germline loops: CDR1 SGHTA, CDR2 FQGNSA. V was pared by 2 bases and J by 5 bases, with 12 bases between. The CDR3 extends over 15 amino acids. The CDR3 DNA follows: TGTGCCAGCAGCTTAAACTCACTTCCGAATGAAAAACTGTTTTTT. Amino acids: CASSLNSLPNEKLFF.

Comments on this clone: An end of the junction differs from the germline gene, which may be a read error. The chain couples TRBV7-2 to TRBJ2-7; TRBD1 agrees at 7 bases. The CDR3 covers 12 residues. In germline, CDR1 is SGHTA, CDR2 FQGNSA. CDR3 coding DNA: TGTGCCAGCAGCCCCTCGACAGGGTCGGTGTTCTTC. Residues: CASSPSTGSVFF.

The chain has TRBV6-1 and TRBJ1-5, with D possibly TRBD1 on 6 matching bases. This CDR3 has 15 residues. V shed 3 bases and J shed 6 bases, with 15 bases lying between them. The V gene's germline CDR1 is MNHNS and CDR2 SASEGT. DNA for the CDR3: TGTGCCAGCAGTGATGAGGGGGGGTTAGGTCAGCCCCAGCATTTT. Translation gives CASSDEGGLGQPQHF.

CDR3 loop: CASSIGTGDWPQHF. The CDR3, as DNA: TGTGCCAGTAGTATAGGGACAGGGGATTGGCCCCAGCATTTT. V and J are TRBV19 and TRBJ1-5, with 9 bases that match TRBD1. Germline V gene data show CDR1 as LNHDA and CDR2 as SQIVND (reference sequence). The CDR3 spans 14 residues. J lost 9 bases, V lost 1 base, and 4 bases had no gene match. Variable domain in full (rest from reference TRBV19 and TRBJ1-5): DGGITQSPKYLFRKEGQNVTLSCEQNLNHDAMYWYRQDPGQGLRLIYYSQIVNDFQKGDIAEGYSVSREKKESFPLTVTSAQKNPTAFYLCASSIGTGDWPQHFGDGTRLSIL.

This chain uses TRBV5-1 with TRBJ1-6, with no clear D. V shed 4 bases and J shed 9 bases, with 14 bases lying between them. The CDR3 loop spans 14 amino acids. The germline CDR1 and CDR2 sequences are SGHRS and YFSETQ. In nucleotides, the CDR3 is TGCGCCAGCAGCACGGGTGAGATAGGTTCACCCCTCCACTTT. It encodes CASSTGEIGSPLHF.

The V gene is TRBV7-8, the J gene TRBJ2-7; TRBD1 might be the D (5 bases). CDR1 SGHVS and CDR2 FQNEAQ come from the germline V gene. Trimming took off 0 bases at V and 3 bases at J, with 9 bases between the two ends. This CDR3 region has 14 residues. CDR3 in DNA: TGTGCCAGCAGCTTAGCGCCAGGGATCTACGAGCAGTACTTC. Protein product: CASSLAPGIYEQYF.

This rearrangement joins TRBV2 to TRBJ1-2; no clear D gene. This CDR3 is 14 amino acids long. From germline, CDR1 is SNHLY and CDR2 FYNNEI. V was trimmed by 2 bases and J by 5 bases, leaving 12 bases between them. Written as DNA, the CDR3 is TGTGCCAGCAGTGAAAGCGCCAGCCTTTATGGCTACACCTTC. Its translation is CASSESASLYGYTF.

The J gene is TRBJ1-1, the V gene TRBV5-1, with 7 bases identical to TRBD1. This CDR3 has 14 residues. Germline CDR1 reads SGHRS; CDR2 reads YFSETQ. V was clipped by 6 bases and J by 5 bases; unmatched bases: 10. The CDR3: CASTPDRLGTEAFF. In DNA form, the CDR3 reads TGCGCCAGCACCCCGGACAGGCTAGGGACTGAAGCTTTCTTT.

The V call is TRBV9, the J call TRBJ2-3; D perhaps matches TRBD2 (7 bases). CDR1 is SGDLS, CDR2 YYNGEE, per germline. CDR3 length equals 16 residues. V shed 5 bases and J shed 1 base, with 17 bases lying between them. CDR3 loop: CASSKGGSSGTDTQYF. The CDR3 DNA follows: TGTGCCAGCAGTAAGGGGGGGTCTAGCGGCACAGATACGCAGTATTTT.

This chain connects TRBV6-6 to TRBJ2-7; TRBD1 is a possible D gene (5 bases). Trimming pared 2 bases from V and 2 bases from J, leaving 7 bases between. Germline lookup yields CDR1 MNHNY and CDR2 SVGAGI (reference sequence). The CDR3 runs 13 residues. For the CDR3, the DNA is TGTGCCAGCAGTTACGACAGTACCTACGAGCAGTACTTC. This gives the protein CASSYDSTYEQYF.

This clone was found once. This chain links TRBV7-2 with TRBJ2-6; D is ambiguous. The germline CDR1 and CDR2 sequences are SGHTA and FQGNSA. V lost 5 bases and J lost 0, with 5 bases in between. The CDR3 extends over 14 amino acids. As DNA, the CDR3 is TGTGCCAGCAGCAGCAACTCTGGGGCCAACGTCCTGACTTTC. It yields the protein CASSSNSGANVLTF.

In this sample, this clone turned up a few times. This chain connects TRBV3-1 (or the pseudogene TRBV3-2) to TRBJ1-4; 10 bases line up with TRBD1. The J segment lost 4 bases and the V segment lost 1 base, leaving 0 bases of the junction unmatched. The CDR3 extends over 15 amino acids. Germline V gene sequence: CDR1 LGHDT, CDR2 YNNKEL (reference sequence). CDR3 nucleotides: TGTGCCAGCAGCCAAGGGACAGGGGGTAATGAAAAACTGTTTTTT. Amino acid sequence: CASSQGTGGNEKLFF.

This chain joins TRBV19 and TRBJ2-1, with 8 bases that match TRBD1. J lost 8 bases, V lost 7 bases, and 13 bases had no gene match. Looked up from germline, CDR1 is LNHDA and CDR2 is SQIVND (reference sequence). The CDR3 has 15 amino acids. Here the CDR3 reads CASKFGQGATDEQFF. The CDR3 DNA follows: TGTGCCAGTAAATTCGGGCAGGGGGCAACTGATGAGCAGTTCTTC.